This T cell receptor beta chain is drawn from a study of T-cell reconstitution after alpha-beta-depleted transplantation in children. TCRbeta library preparation incorporated unique molecular identifiers. In TCRdb, the PCR reads were re-called with MiXCR into one record per CDR3 protein. The sample lists under 35,000 distinct CDR3 sequences; roughly 19% were seen once. Study results and caveats: The study reportedly traced alpha-beta T cells about two months after transplant to several hundred expanded graft clones. Newly produced T cells mostly accounted for T-cell counts and diversity one year post-transplant.

This clonotype was counted at least ten times. Antigen specificity is unknown. CDR3 length: 13 amino acids. The germline CDR1 and CDR2 sequences are SQVTM and ANQGSEA. J gave up 4 bases and V 7 bases, and 10 bases lay outside the gene matches. The chain couples TRBV29-1 to TRBJ2-7; 7 bases match TRBD1. The sequencing here drew on PBMCs, mostly from graft donor cells, taken 60 days after TCRalphabeta/CD19-depleted stem cell transplant. The TCR originated in a male patient aged 2-10 years who had a stem cell transplant for acute lymphoblastic leukemia, so the T cells may come from the graft donor. The DNA for the CDR3 is TGCAGCGCGAGACAGGGTTCGGGGTACGAGCAGTACTTC. This translates into CSARQGSGYEQYF.